The clone carrying this T cell receptor beta chain appeared a single time. The assay was immunoSEQ multiplex PCR, and TCRdb's table has in-frame clones only and misses some. The data contain approximately 70,000 clones, about 88% of them seen just once; the ten biggest clones take up approximately 0.3%. This entry is derived from a study of OX40 agonist ivuxolimab in advanced cancers. Study background: Every 2 weeks, patients received ivuxolimab intravenously, dosed at 0.01 to 10 mg/kg.

From germline, CDR1 is SGHAT and CDR2 FQNNGV. V dropped 1 base and J dropped 4 bases, with 7 bases sitting between them. The CDR3 is made up of 14 amino acids. Sequences were derived from CD4+ or CD8+ T cells sorted from blood, sampled in a trial of the OX40 agonist ivuxolimab. This rearrangement joins TRBV11-2 to TRBJ2-2; D is unresolved. The clonotype comes from an adult with an advanced solid tumor such as melanoma, head and neck, liver or kidney cancer. The CDR3 DNA is TGTGCCAGCAGCTTAGGCCAGATCACCGGGGAGCTGTTTTTT. It translates to CASSLGQITGELFF.